The next 22 T cell receptor beta chains were all read from a single sample in a study of T cell responses to AZD1222 COVID-19 vaccine. Data came from immunoSEQ multiplex PCR; TCRdb stores just in-frame clones and leaves some out. The profile shows roughly 250,000 clones, approximately 93% of them singletons. The specimen comprised peripheral blood, sampled on day 0 of AZD1222 vaccination. These receptors were taken from an adult in good health.

This rearrangement joins TRBV9 to TRBJ1-4, with D hard to call. This CDR3 is 17 amino acids long. Germline values: CDR1 SGDLS, CDR2 YYNGEE. Deletions cut 4 bases from V and 0 bases from J, with 16 bases between. The CDR3 nucleotides read TGTGCCAGCAGCCCCCATTTCAAGGGTACAACTAATGAAAAACTGTTTTTT. It yields the protein CASSPHFKGTTNEKLFF.

V is TRBV6-2 or TRBV6-3 and J is TRBJ1-6; TRBD1 agrees at 7 bases. The CDR3 covers 14 residues. Germline CDR1 reads MNHEY; CDR2 reads SVGEGT. Trimming cost V 2 bases and J 11 bases; bases outside gene matches: 6. This chain's CDR3 is CASSYHDRDPPLHF. The CDR3 DNA is TGTGCCAGCAGTTACCATGACAGGGATCCACCCCTCCACTTT.

V usage is TRBV28 and J usage is TRBJ2-1; possible D gene TRBD1, 10 bases. Trimming took off 9 bases at V and 2 bases at J, with 29 bases between the two ends. The germline V gene encodes CDR1 MDHEN and CDR2 SYDVKM. This CDR3 is 19 amino acids long. The CDR3 nucleotides read TGTGCCAGTTCACCCCCGGGACAGGGGTTAGCGGGAGCCTACAATGAGCAGTTCTTC. It codes for CASSPPGQGLAGAYNEQFF.

The chain links TRBV6-5 to TRBJ1-4, with no clear D. The CDR3 is 13 amino acids. Trimming stripped 6 bases from V and 4 bases from J, with 9 bases between. CDR1 and CDR2 (germline): MNHEY, SVGAGI. The CDR3 reads CASRGVLNEKLFF. DNA for the CDR3: TGTGCCAGCAGGGGAGTTCTTAATGAAAAACTGTTTTTT.

The V gene is TRBV14, the J gene TRBJ2-7; 8 bases fit TRBD1. V shed 5 bases, J shed 3 bases, and the junction held 9 bases outside the gene matches. The germline V gene encodes CDR1 SGHDN and CDR2 FVKESK. CDR3 size: 15 residues. CDR3 sequence (DNA): TGTGCCAGCAGCTTCCGGACAGGGAGGAACTACGAGCAGTACTTC. Its translation is CASSFRTGRNYEQYF.

The CDR3 is CASSRQGLGTDTQYF. Here the CDR3 DNA reads TGTGCCAGCAGCCGACAGGGCTTGGGGACAGATACGCAGTATTTT. The rearrangement links TRBV5-4 to TRBJ2-3, with 7 bases identical to TRBD1. Germline trimming cut 4 bases from V and 3 bases from J; bases unmatched to any gene: 8. The CDR3 totals 15 residues. Germline CDR1 SGHNT, CDR2 YYREEE (reference sequence).

The V and J genes are TRBV4-3 and TRBJ2-7; the match to TRBD1 covers 10 bases. V dropped 2 bases and J dropped 2; count of bases not matched to a gene: 9. CDR3 length: 17 residues. The germline gives CDR1 LGHNA, CDR2 YSLEER. The CDR3 nucleotides read TGCGCCAGCAGCCAACTGGGACCGGGACAGGGGACCTACGAGCAGTACTTC. This codes for CASSQLGPGQGTYEQYF.

The genes are TRBV2 and TRBJ1-1; D gene unclear. V was pared by 4 bases and J by 8 bases, with 14 bases between. Looked up from germline, CDR1 is SNHLY and CDR2 is FYNNEI. This CDR3 comprises 13 residues. The CDR3 region is CASSGSTLTEAFF. The CDR3 nucleotides read TGTGCCAGCAGTGGGTCGACTCTAACGGAAGCTTTCTTT.

CDR3 DNA sequence: TGTGCCAGCAGTTTAGGGTTCGGACAGGGCTATGGCTACACCTTC. Amino acids: CASSLGFGQGYGYTF. The chain couples TRBV28 to TRBJ1-2; 8 nucleotides agree with TRBD1. The CDR3 consists of 15 residues. Losses at the gene ends were 2 bases for V and 4 bases for J; bases not matched to a gene: 6. Germline V lookup: CDR1 MDHEN, CDR2 SYDVKM.

V usage is TRBV19 and J usage is TRBJ1-5; a possible D gene is TRBD1 (5 bases). V was shortened by 11 bases and J by 1 base, with 12 bases between the two germline ends. Per germline, CDR1 LNHDA and CDR2 SQIVND (reference sequence). The CDR3 contains 13 residues. DNA for the CDR3: TGTGCCGCTGGGGCGCGGAGCAATCAGCCCCAGCATTTT. The encoded protein is CAAGARSNQPQHF.

The chain recombines TRBV19 with TRBJ1-5; unclear D gene. The CDR3 totals 15 residues. Germline lookup yields CDR1 LNHDA and CDR2 SQIVND (reference sequence). Trimming stripped 7 bases from V and 0 bases from J, with 13 bases between. CDR3 amino acids: CASTPVLGSNQPQHF. The CDR3 DNA is TGTGCCAGTACCCCCGTCTTGGGTAGCAATCAGCCCCAGCATTTT.

The J gene is TRBJ1-1, the V gene TRBV14, with D unresolved. V dropped 4 bases and J dropped 1 base, with 10 bases sitting between them. Germline V CDR1 and CDR2: SGHDN, FVKESK. The CDR3 is made up of 14 amino acids. The CDR3 spells CASSLLRGNTEAFF. In DNA form, the CDR3 reads TGTGCCAGCAGCCTACTGCGAGGGAACACTGAAGCTTTCTTT.

The chain links TRBV5-6 to TRBJ1-5, with D maybe TRBD1 (5 bases). The CDR3 is 14 residues long. CDR1 and CDR2 from the germline V gene are SGHDT and YYEEEE. The V end was cut by 0 bases, the J end by 7 bases, with 11 bases between. The CDR3 loop is CASSLGRGGQPQHF. CDR3 nucleotides: TGTGCCAGCAGCTTGGGGAGGGGTGGGCAGCCCCAGCATTTT.

The chain is built from TRBV4-2 and TRBJ2-7; D is unresolved. With 0 bases removed from V and 2 bases from J, the gap between germline ends came to 14 bases. The CDR3 has 16 residues. Germline-derived CDR1 and CDR2 are LGHNA and YNFKEQ. CDR3 nucleotides: TGTGCCAGCAGCCAAGATCCCGGTCAGCTTGCCTACGAGCAGTACTTC. Encoded protein: CASSQDPGQLAYEQYF.

The V gene is TRBV3-1 (or the pseudogene TRBV3-2), the J gene TRBJ1-2, with TRBD1 as a possible D gene (5 bases). With 1 base removed from V and 8 bases from J, the gap between germline ends came to 14 bases. This CDR3 has 14 residues. The germline gives CDR1 LGHDT, CDR2 YNNKEL (reference sequence). CDR3 in amino acids: CASSQAGGGMGYTF. The CDR3 DNA is TGTGCCAGCAGCCAAGCCGGGGGAGGCATGGGCTACACCTTC.

The chain joins TRBV28 to TRBJ2-7; D is uncertain. CDR1 and CDR2 (germline): MDHEN, SYDVKM. The CDR3 is 12 residues long. The V end lost 2 bases, the J end lost 4 bases, and 6 bases lay between the germline ends. The CDR3 sequence is CASSLMVYEQYF. DNA for the CDR3: TGTGCCAGCAGTTTAATGGTATACGAGCAGTACTTC.

The chain combines TRBV28 with TRBJ1-2; the match to TRBD1 covers 10 bases. This CDR3 has 15 amino acids. With 2 bases clipped from V and 2 bases from J, the junction kept 2 bases outside the gene matches. Germline CDR1 is MDHEN and CDR2 is SYDVKM. The CDR3 loop reads CASSLGGQGNYGYTF. In DNA form, the CDR3 reads TGTGCCAGCAGTTTAGGGGGACAGGGGAACTATGGCTACACCTTC.

V is TRBV6-5 and J is TRBJ2-7; tentatively, D is TRBD1 (5 bases). Germline V gene data show CDR1 as MNHEY and CDR2 as SVGAGI. Trimming pared 0 bases from V and 3 bases from J, leaving 9 bases between. The CDR3 is 14 amino acids. For the CDR3, the DNA is TGTGCCAGCAGTTACTCGCAGGGCATCTACGAGCAGTACTTC. It specifies CASSYSQGIYEQYF.

This clone was recorded once. This chain links TRBV4-1 with TRBJ2-1, with D possibly TRBD2 on 6 matching bases. The CDR3 has 16 residues. V lost 3 bases, J lost 2 bases, and 14 bases lay in between. Germline CDR1 MGHRA, CDR2 YSYEKL. CDR3 coding DNA: TGCGCCAGCAGCCATGGGGCCGGGGGTACCTACAATGAGCAGTTCTTC. It translates to CASSHGAGGTYNEQFF.

The sample holds one count of this clone. The V and J genes are TRBV6-1 and TRBJ1-6; the match to TRBD1 covers 8 bases. The CDR3 has 14 residues. In germline, CDR1 is MNHNS, CDR2 SASEGT. V shed 3 bases, J shed 7 bases, and the junction held 2 bases outside the gene matches. CDR3 coding DNA: TGTGCCAGCAGTGACCGGGACAGGAATTCACCCCTCCACTTT. Translating it yields CASSDRDRNSPLHF.

This clone was observed a few times. The rearrangement joins TRBV2 to TRBJ1-2; 12 bases align to TRBD1. Per germline, CDR1 SNHLY and CDR2 FYNNEI. The CDR3 extends over 15 amino acids. The V and J ends lost 2 bases and 8 bases, in that order; junction bases with no gene match: 6. This chain's CDR3 is CASSEFGTGGLGYTF. The DNA of the CDR3 is TGTGCCAGCAGTGAATTCGGGACAGGGGGCCTGGGCTACACCTTC.

The V and J genes are TRBV6-2 or TRBV6-3 and TRBJ1-2; no reliable D call. The length of the CDR3 is 15 residues. Per the germline V gene, CDR1 is MNHEY and CDR2 is SVGEGT. Trimming cost V 0 bases and J 2 bases, with 10 bases left between them. CDR3 loop: CASSYSMRQNYGYTF. CDR3 coding DNA: TGTGCCAGCAGTTACTCGATGCGCCAGAACTATGGCTACACCTTC.